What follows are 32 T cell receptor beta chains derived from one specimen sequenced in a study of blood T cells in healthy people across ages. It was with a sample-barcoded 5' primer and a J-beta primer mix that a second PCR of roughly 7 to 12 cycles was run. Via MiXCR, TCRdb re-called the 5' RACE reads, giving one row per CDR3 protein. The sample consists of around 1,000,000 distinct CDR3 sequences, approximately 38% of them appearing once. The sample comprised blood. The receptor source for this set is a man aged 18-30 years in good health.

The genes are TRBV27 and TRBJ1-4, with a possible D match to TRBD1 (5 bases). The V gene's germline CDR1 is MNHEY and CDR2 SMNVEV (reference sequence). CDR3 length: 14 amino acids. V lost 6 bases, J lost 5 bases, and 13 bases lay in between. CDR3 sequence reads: CASRPTGTNEKLFF. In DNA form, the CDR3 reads TGTGCCAGCAGACCCACCGGGACGAATGAAAAACTGTTTTTT.

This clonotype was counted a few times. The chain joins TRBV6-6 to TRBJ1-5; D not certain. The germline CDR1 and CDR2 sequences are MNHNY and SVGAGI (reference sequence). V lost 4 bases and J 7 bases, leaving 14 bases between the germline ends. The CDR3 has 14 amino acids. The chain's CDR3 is CASSSGSNYQPQHF. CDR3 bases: TGTGCCAGCAGTTCAGGTTCCAATTACCAGCCCCAGCATTTT.

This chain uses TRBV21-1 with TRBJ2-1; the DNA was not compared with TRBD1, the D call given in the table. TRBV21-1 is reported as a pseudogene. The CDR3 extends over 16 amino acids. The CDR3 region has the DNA TGTGCCAGCAGCAAAGATCCAGGGTGGTCCTACAATGAGCAGTTCTTC. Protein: CASSKDPGWSYNEQFF.

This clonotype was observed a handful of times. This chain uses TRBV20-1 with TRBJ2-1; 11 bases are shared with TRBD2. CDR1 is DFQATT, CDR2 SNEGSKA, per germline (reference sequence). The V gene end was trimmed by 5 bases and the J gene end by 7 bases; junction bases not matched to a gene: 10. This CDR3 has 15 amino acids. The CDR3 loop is CSAQRGASGGNEQFF. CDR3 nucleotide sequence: TGCAGTGCTCAGAGAGGTGCTAGCGGGGGGAATGAGCAGTTCTTC.

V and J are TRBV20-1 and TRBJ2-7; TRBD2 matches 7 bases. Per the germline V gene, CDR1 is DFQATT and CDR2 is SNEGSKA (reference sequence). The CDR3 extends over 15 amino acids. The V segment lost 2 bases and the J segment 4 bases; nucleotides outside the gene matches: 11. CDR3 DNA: TGCAGTGCTAGAACCCCTGTGGGCGGGGGTTACGAGCAGTACTTC. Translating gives CSARTPVGGGYEQYF.

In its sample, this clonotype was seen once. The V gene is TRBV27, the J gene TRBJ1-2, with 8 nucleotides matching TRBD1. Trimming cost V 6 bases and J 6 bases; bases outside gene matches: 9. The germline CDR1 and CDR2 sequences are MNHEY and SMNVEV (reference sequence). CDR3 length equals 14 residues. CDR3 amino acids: CASRERQGTDGYTF. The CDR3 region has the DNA TGTGCCAGCAGGGAAAGACAGGGGACCGATGGCTACACCTTC.

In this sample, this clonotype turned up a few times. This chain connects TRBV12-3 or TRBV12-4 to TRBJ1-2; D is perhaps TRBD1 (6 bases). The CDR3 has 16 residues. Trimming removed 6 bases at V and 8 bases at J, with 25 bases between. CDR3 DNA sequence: TGTGCCAGCAGCAAGAGACAGGCCCAGTCATCAGGCGGCTACACCTTC. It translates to CASSKRQAQSSGGYTF.

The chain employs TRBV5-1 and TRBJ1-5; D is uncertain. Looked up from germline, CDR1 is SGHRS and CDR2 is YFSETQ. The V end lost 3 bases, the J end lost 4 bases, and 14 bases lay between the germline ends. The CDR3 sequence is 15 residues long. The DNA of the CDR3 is TGCGCCAGCAGCTGGGGTGGTCAGCCAAATCAGCCCCAGCATTTT. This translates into CASSWGGQPNQPQHF.

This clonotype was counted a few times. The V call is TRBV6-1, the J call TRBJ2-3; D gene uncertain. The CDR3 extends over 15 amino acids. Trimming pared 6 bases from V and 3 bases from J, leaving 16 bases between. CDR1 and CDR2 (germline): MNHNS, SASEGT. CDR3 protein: CASSHAGRRTDTQYF. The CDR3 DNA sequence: TGTGCCAGCAGCCACGCCGGCAGAAGGACAGATACGCAGTATTTT.

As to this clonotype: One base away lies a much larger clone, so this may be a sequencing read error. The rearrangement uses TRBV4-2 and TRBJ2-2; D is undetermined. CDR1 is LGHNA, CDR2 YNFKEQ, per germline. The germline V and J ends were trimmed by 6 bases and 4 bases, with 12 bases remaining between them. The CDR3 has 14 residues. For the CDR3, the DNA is TGTGCCAGCAGGACGGATTCTAGCACCGGGGAGCTGTTTTTT. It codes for CASRTDSSTGELFF.

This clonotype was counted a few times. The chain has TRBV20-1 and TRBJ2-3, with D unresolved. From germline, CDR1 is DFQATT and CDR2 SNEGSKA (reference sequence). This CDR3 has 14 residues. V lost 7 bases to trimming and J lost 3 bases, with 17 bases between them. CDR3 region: CSVHRTGVTDTQYF. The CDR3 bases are TGCAGTGTTCATCGGACGGGTGTGACAGATACGCAGTATTTT.

The CDR3 nucleotides read TGTGCCAGCAGTCGAACTCTCAACGGGCATAGCAATCAGCCCCAGCATTTT. This codes for CASSRTLNGHSNQPQHF. The gene calls are TRBV6-2 or TRBV6-3 and TRBJ1-5, with D unresolved. Between the trimmed V and J ends, which lost 5 bases and 0 bases, there was a span of 17 bases. Germline V gives CDR1 MNHEY, CDR2 SVGEGT. This CDR3 is 17 amino acids long.

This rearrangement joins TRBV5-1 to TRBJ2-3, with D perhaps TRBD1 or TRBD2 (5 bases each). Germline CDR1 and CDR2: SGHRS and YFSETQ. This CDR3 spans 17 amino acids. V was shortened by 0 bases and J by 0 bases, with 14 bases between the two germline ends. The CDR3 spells CASSLDPGPSSTDTQYF. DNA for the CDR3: TGCGCCAGCAGCTTGGATCCGGGGCCATCTAGCACAGATACGCAGTATTTT.

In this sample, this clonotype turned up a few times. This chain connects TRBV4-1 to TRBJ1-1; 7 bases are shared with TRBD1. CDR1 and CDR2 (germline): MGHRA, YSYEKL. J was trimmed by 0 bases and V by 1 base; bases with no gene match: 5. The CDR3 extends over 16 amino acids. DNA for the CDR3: TGCGCCAGCAGCCAAGTTGGGACAGTAATGAACACTGAAGCTTTCTTT. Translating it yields CASSQVGTVMNTEAFF.

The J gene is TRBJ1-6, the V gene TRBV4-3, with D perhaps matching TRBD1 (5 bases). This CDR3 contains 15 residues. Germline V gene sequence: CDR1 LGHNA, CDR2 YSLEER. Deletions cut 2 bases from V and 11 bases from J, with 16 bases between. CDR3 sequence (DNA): TGCGCCAGCAGCCAAAACCGGGGCTTAAGGACACCCCTCCACTTT. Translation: CASSQNRGLRTPLHF.

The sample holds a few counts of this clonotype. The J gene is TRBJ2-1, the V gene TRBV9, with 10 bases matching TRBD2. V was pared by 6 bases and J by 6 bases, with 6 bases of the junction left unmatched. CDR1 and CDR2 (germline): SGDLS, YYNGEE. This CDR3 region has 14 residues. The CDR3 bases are TGTGCCAGCAACAGCGGGGGGGCGGGCAATGAGCAGTTCTTC. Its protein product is CASNSGGAGNEQFF.

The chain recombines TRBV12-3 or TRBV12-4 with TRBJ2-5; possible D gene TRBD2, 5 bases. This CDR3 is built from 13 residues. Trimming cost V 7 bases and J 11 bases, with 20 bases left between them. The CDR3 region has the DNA TGTGCCAGCACCCGCAGCCGGGTGGAGGAGCAGTACTTC. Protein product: CASTRSRVEEQYF.

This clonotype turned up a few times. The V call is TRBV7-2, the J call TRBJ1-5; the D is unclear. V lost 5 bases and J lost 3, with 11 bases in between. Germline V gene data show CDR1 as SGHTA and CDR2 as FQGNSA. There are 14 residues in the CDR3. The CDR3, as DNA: TGTGCCAGCAGCCAGGCAAGTGACAATCAGCCCCAGCATTTT. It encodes CASSQASDNQPQHF.

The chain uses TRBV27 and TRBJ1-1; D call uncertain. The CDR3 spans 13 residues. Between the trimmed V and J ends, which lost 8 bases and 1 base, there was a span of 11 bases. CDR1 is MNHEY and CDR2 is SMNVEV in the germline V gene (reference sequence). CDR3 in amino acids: CASGSRQNTEAFF. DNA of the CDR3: TGTGCCAGCGGGAGCAGACAGAACACTGAAGCTTTCTTT.

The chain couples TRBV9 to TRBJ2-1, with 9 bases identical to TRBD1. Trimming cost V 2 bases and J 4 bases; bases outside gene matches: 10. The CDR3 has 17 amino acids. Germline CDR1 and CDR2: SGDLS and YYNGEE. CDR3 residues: CASSVGQGKRAYNEQFF. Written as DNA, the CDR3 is TGTGCCAGCAGCGTGGGACAGGGAAAACGCGCATACAATGAGCAGTTCTTC.

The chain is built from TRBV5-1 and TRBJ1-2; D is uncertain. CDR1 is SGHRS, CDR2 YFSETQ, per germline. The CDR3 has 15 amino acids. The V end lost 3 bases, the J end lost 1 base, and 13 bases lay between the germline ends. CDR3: CASSSLNALNYGYTF. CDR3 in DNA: TGCGCCAGCAGCTCCCTCAATGCCCTTAACTATGGCTACACCTTC.

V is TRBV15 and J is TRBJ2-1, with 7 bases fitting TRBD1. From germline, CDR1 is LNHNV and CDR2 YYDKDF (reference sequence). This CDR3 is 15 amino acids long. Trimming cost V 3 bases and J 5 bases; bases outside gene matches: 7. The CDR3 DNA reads TGTGCCACCAGCAGGCCAACCGGGACAGACAATGAGCAGTTCTTC. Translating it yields CATSRPTGTDNEQFF.

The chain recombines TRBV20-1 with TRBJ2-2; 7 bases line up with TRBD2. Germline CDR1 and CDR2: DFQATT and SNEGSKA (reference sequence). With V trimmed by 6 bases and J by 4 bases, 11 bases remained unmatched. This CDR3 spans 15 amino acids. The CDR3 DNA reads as TGCAGTGCCCCCACGGGGCGGGGGATCACCGGGGAGCTGTTTTTT. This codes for CSAPTGRGITGELFF.

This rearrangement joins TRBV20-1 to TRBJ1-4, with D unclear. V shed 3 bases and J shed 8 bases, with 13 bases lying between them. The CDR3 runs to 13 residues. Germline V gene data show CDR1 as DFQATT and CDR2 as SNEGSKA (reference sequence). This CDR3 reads CSASSRALEKLFF. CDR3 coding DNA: TGCAGTGCTAGTTCCCGGGCGTTGGAAAAACTGTTTTTT.

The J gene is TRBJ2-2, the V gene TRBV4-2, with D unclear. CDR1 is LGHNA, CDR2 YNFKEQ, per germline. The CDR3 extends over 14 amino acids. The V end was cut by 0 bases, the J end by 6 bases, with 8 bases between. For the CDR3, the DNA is TGTGCCAGCAGCCAAGATAAGGAGCCCGGGGAGCTGTTTTTT. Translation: CASSQDKEPGELFF.

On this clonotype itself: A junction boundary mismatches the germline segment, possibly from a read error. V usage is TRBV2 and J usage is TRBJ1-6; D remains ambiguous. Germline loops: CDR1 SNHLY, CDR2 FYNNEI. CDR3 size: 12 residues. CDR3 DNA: TGTGCCAGCAGTGAAGCGTGGCCACCTCTCCACTTT. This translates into CASSEAWPPLHF.

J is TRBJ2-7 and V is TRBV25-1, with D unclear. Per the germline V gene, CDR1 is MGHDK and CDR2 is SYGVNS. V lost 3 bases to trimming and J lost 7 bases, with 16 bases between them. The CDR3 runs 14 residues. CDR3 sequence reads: CASSDVSSYNEQYF. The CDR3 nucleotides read TGTGCCAGCAGTGACGTGAGCTCCTACAATGAGCAGTACTTC.

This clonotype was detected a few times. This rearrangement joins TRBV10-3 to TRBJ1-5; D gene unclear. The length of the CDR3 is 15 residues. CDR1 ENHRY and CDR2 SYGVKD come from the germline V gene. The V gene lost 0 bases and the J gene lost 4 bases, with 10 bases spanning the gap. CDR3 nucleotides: TGTGCCATCAGTGAGTCGCCAATCGGGAATCAGCCCCAGCATTTT. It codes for CAISESPIGNQPQHF.

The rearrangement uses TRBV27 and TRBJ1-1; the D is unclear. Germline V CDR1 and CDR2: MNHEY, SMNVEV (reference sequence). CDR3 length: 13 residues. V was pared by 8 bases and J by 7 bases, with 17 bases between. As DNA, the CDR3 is TGTGCCAGCCGCTCGGGTTTCGGGTTTGAAGCTTTCTTT. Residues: CASRSGFGFEAFF.

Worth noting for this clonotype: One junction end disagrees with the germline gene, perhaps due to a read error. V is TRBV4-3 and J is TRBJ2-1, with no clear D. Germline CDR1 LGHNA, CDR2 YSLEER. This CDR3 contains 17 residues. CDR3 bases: TGCGCCAGCAGCCAAGGGCCCCGAATGTTATCCTGCAATGAGCAGTTCTTC. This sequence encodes CASSQGPRMLSCNEQFF.

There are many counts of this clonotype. In nucleotides, the CDR3 is TGTGCCAGCAGTATAACGACAGTGGGCGGCTACACCTTC. It codes for CASSITTVGGYTF. The gene calls are TRBV12-3 or TRBV12-4 and TRBJ1-2, with D perhaps TRBD1 (5 bases). V lost 5 bases, J lost 8 bases, and 15 bases lay in between. There are 13 residues in the CDR3.

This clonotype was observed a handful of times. The CDR3 DNA sequence: TGCAGTGCTAGACCTTTCTCTAGCGGGGGCTTCTACAATGAGCAGTTCTTC. Translation gives CSARPFSSGGFYNEQFF. The gene calls are TRBV20-1 and TRBJ2-1; 10 positions match TRBD2. CDR1 and CDR2 (germline): DFQATT, SNEGSKA (reference sequence). The junction had 10 bases not matched to a gene; V was cut back by 2 bases and J by 3 bases. This CDR3 is 17 amino acids long.